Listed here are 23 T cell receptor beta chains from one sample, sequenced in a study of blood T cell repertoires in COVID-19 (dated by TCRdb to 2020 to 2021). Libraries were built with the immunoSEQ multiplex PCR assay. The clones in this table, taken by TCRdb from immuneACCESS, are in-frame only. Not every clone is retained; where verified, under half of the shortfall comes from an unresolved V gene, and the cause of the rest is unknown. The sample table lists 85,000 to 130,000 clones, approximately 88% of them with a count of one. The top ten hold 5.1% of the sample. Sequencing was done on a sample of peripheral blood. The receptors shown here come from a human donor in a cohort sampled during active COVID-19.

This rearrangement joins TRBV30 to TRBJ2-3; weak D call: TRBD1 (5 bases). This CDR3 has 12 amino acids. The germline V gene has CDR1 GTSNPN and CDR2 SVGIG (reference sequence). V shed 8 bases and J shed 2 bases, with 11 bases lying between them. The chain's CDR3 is CAIKGNTDTQYF. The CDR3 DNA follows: TGTGCCATAAAGGGGAACACAGATACGCAGTATTTT.

The CDR3 nucleotides read TGTGCCAGCAGTTTAAGGTCAGGCCTGATAGAAGGCTACACCTTC. It yields the protein CASSLRSGLIEGYTF. J is TRBJ1-2 and V is TRBV28; D gene uncertain. Germline V gene lookup returns CDR1 MDHEN and CDR2 SYDVKM. The CDR3 sequence is 15 residues long. Trimming removed 2 bases at V and 8 bases at J, with 18 bases between.

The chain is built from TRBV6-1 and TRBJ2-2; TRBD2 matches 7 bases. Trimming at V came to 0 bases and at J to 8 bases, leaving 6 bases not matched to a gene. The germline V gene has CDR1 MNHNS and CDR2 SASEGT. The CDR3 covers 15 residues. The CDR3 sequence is CASSEAPGGVGELFF. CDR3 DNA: TGTGCCAGCAGTGAAGCACCTGGGGGGGTGGGGGAGCTGTTTTTT.

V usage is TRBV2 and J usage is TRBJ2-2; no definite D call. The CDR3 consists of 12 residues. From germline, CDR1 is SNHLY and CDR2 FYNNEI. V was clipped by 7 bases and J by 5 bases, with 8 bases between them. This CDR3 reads CASMRLTGELFF. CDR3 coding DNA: TGTGCCAGCATGCGATTAACCGGGGAGCTGTTTTTT.

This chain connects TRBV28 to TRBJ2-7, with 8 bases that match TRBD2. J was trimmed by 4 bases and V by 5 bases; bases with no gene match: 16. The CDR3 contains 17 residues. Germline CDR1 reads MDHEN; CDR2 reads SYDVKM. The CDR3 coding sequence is TGTGCCAGCAGTGTCACAGGGTTAGCTAGCGGGTCATACGAGCAGTACTTC. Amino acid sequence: CASSVTGLASGSYEQYF.

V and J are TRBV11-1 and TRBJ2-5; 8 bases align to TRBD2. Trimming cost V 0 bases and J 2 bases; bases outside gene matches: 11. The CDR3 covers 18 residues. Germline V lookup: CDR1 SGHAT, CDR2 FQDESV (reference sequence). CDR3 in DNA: TGTGCCAGCAGCTTAGCGATCCCGGGGTCTAGCGGGCAAGAGACCCAGTACTTC. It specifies CASSLAIPGSSGQETQYF.

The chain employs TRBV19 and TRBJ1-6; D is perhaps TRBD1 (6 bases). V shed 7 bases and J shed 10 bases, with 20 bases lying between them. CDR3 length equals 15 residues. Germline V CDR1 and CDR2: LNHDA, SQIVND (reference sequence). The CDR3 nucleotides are TGTGCCAGTACCGCGTCAACAGGGCGTGGATCACCCCTCCACTTT. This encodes CASTASTGRGSPLHF.

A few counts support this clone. The CDR3 region has the DNA TGTGCCAGCAGCTTAGTCAGGGGTTCGGACTATGGCTACACCTTC. Translation gives CASSLVRGSDYGYTF. The chain couples TRBV11-2 to TRBJ1-2; the D gene is possibly TRBD1 (6 bases). The CDR3 runs to 15 residues. With 1 base removed from V and 3 bases from J, the gap between germline ends came to 12 bases. Germline V gives CDR1 SGHAT, CDR2 FQNNGV.

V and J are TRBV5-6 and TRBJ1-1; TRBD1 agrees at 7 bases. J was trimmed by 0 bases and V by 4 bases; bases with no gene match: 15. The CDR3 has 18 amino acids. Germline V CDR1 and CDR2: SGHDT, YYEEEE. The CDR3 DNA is TGTGCCAGCAGCCTATATTTTCTAGGGGGCTTAGTGAACACTGAAGCTTTCTTT. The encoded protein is CASSLYFLGGLVNTEAFF. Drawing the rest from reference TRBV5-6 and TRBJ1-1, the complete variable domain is DAGVTQSPTHLIKTRGQQVTLRCSPKSGHDTVSWYQQALGQGPQFIFQYYEEEERQRGNFPDRFSGHQFPNYSSELNVNALLLGDSALYLCASSLYFLGGLVNTEAFFGQGTRLTVV.

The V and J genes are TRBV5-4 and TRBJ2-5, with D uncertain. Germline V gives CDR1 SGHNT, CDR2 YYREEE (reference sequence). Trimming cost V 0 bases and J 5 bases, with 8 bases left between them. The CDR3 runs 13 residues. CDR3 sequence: CASSLGPGETQYF. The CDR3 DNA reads TGTGCCAGCAGCTTGGGGCCGGGTGAGACCCAGTACTTC. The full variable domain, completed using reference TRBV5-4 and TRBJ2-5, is ETGVTQSPTHLIKTRGQQVTLRCSSQSGHNTVSWYQQALGQGPQFIFQYYREEENGRGNFPPRFSGLQFPNYSSELNVNALELDDSALYLCASSLGPGETQYFGPGTRLLVL.

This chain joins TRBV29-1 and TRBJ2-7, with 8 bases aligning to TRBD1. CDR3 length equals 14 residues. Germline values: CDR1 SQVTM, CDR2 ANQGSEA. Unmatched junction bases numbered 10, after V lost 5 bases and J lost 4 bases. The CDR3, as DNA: TGCAGCGTTAAACCCGGGACAGGATATTACGAGCAGTACTTC. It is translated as CSVKPGTGYYEQYF.

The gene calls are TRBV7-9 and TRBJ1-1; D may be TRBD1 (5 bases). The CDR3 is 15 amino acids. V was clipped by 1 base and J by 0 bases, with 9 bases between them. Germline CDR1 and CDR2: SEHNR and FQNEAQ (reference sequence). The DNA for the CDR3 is TGTGCCAGCAGCTTAGATACAGGACTGAACACTGAAGCTTTCTTT. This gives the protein CASSLDTGLNTEAFF.

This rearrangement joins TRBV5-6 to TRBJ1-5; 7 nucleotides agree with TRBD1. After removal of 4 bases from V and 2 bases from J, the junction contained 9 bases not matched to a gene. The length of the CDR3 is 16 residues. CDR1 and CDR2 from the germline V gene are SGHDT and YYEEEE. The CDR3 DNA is TGTGCCAGCAGCCTCACTAGACAGGGCGGCAATCAGCCCCAGCATTTT. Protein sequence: CASSLTRQGGNQPQHF.

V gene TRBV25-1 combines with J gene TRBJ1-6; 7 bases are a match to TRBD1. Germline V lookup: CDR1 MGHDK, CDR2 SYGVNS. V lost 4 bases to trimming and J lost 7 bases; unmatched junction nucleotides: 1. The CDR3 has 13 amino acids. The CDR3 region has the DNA TGTGCCAGCAGTGCGACAGGGAATTCACCCCTCCACTTT. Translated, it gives CASSATGNSPLHF.

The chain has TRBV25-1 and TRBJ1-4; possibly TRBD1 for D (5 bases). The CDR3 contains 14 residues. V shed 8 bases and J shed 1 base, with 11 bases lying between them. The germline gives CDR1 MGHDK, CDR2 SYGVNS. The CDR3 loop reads CASSQDRTNEKLFF. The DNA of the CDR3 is TGTGCCAGCTCCCAAGACAGAACTAATGAAAAACTGTTTTTT.

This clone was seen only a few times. The CDR3 protein is CASSEVGRMNTEAFF. The CDR3 DNA sequence: TGTGCCAGCAGTGAAGTAGGGAGAATGAACACTGAAGCTTTCTTT. V and J are TRBV2 and TRBJ1-1; D gene uncertain. The CDR3 has 15 residues. V lost 1 base and J lost 0, with 9 bases in between. Germline CDR1 reads SNHLY; CDR2 reads FYNNEI.

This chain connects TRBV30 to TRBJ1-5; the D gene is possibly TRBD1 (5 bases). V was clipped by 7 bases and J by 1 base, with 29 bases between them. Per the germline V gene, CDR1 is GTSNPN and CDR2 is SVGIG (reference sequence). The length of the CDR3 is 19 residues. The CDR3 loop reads CALGSPGGPNCGSNQPQHF. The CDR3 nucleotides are TGTGCCTTAGGGTCCCCCGGGGGACCAAATTGTGGGAGCAATCAGCCCCAGCATTTT.

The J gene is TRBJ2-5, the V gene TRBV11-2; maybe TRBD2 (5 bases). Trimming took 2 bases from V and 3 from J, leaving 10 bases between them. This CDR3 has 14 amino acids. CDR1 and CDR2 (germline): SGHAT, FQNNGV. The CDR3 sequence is CASSLIAIEETQYF. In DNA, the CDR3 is TGTGCCAGCAGCTTAATAGCGATCGAAGAGACCCAGTACTTC.

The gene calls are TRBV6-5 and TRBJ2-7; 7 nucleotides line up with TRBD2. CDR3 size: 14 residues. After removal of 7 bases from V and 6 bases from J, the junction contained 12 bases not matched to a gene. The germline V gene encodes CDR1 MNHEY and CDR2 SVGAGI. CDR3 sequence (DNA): TGTGCCAGCACCCTTGAGGGCGGGAGTGGCGAGCAGTACTTC. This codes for CASTLEGGSGEQYF.

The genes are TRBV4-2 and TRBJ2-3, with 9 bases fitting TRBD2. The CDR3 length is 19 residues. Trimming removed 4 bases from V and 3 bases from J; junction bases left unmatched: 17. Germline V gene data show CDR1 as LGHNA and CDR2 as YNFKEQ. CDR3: CASSPSGTSPGMGTDTQYF. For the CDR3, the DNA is TGTGCCAGCAGCCCCTCCGGGACTAGCCCCGGGATGGGGACAGATACGCAGTATTTT.

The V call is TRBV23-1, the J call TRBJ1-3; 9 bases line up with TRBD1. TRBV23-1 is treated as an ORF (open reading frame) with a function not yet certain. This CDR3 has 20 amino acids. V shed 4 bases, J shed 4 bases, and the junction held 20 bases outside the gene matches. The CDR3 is CASSLPGLRDRDLFGNTIYF. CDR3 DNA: TGCGCCAGCAGTCTCCCCGGGCTCCGGGACAGGGATCTCTTCGGAAACACCATATATTTT.

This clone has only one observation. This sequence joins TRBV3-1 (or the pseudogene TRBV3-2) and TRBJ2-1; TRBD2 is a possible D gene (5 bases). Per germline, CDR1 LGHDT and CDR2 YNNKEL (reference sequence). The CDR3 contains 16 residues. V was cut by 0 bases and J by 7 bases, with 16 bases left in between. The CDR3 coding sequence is TGTGCCAGCAGCCAAGACGACGAGGGAGTAGGGAATGAGCAGTTCTTC. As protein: CASSQDDEGVGNEQFF.

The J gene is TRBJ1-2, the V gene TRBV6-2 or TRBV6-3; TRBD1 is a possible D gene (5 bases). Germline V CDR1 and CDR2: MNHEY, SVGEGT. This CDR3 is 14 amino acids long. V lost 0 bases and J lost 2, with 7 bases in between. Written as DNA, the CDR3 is TGTGCCAGCAGTTACTCGGGGGGAAACTATGGCTACACCTTC. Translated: CASSYSGGNYGYTF.